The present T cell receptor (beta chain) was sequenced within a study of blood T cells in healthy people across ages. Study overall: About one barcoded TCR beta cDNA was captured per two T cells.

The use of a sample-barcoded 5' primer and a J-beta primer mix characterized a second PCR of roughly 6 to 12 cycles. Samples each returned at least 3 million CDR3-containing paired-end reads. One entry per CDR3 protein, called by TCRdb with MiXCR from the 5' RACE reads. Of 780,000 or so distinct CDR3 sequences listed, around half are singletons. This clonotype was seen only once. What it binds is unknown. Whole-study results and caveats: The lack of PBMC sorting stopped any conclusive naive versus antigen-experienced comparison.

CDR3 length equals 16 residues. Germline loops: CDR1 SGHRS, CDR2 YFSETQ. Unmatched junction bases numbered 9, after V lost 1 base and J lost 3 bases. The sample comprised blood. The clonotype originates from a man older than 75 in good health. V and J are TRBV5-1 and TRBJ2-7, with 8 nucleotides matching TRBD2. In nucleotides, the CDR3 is TGCGCCAGCAGCTTGAGGGGGGCTAGCGGGTACTACGAGCAGTACTTC. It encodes CASSLRGASGYYEQYF. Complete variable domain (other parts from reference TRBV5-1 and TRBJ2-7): KAGVTQTPRYLIKTRGQQVTLSCSPISGHRSVSWYQQTPGQGLQFLFEYFSETQRNKGNFPGRFSGRQFSNSRSEMNVSTLELGDSALYLCASSLRGASGYYEQYFGPGTRLTVT.